This T cell receptor (beta chain) was identified in a study of shared clonotypes between healthy human individuals. CD45RO negativity and positive selection for CCR7 defined naive CD8 cells, a population that excluded terminally differentiated effector memory CD45RA+ cells. Findings of the study overall: Sharing across four donors was highest in naive CD4 (approximately 5%) and lowest in memory CD8 (around 0.4%). Generation probabilities of non-shared clonotypes were lower (relative to those shared by all four donors).

CDR1 is LNHNV, CDR2 YYDKDF, per germline (reference sequence). The CDR3 consists of 14 residues. The V gene lost 3 bases and the J gene lost 6 bases, with 15 bases spanning the gap. In the authors' methods: ImmunoSEQ supplied junction-only sequences lacking quality scores, so filtering was different. TCRdb's table, derived via immunoSEQ multiplex PCR, lists solely in-frame clones and lacks some. V, J and clone size were drawn from that table, and D and trimming were deduced from the DNA. The sample consists of 550,000 to 750,000 clones, just under 97% of them appearing once. This clone has only one observation. Antigen: not known.

The sequence derives from a woman aged 25 to 39 in good health. Sequences were obtained from naive CD8+ T cells sorted from blood. The gene calls are TRBV15 and TRBJ2-7; D unclear. CDR3 DNA: TGTGCCACCAGCAGTCCTAGAATTTCCGGCGAGCAGTACTTC. The encoded protein is CATSSPRISGEQYF.